The 24 T cell receptor beta chains below all came from one sample that was sequenced in a study of metastatic and nonmetastatic thyroid tumors. TCRdb re-processed the PCR reads through MiXCR. The repertoire holds around 30,000 clones, roughly 25% seen once, with 13% to 15% in the top ten. The entire patient cohort was treatment-naive prior to thyroid surgery. Sequenced material: blood. The origin of the receptors is a female donor with papillary thyroid cancer or a benign thyroid nodule (not recorded which). Some clones in this sample may be carry-over from other donors' samples.

CDR3 sequence: CVTSFSRFKTYEQYF. The CDR3 DNA follows: TGTGTCACAAGCTTCTCCCGTTTTAAGACCTACGAGCAGTACTTC. The rearrangement links TRBV24-1 to TRBJ2-7; D is undetermined. The CDR3 sequence is 15 residues long. The germline gives CDR1 KGHDR, CDR2 SFDVKD.

The chain carries TRBV6-1 and TRBJ2-7, with D possibly TRBD2 on 6 matching bases. The CDR3 loop spans 14 amino acids. Germline CDR1 MNHNS, CDR2 SASEGT. The DNA for the CDR3 is TGTGAAGGCAGTTCCGGGACTGGCGGGCGCGAGCAGTACTTC. Amino acid sequence: CEGSSGTGGREQYF.

J is TRBJ1-4 and V is TRBV30, with D tentatively TRBD1 (6 bases). The CDR3 length is 12 residues. V lost 8 bases and J lost 5, with 12 bases in between. Per germline, CDR1 GTSNPN and CDR2 SVGIG (reference sequence). The CDR3 DNA reads TGTGCCCATACAGGGCTCAATGAAAAACTGTTTTTT. Protein product: CAHTGLNEKLFF.

A few counts support this clone. Mismatch with germline at one junction end may stem from a read error. V and J are TRBV6-2 or TRBV6-3 and TRBJ2-7; TRBD2 matches 7 bases. Germline assignment: CDR1 MNHEY and CDR2 SVGEGT. The length of the CDR3 is 14 residues. The CDR3 loop reads CVSSYVGGSYEHYF. The CDR3 DNA reads TGTGTCAGCAGTTACGTGGGAGGGAGCTACGAGCACTACTTC.

Note on this clone: This clone may be a read error of a much larger clone one base away. The chain combines TRBV9 with TRBJ2-5; 7 positions match TRBD2. J gave up 4 bases and V 1 base, and 1 base lay outside the gene matches. The CDR3 consists of 13 residues. Germline V lookup: CDR1 SGDLS, CDR2 YYNGEE. Here the CDR3 DNA reads TGTGCCAGCAGCGTACTAGCGGTAGAGACCCAGTACTTC. Its translation is CASSVLAVETQYF.

Turning to this clone: One end of the junction does not line up with germline, which may come from a read error. The chain links TRBV4-1 to TRBJ1-1; unclear D gene. Germline loops: CDR1 MGHRA, CDR2 YSYEKL. This CDR3 has 15 residues. The CDR3 here is CASSQEQSLNTGAFF. DNA of the CDR3: TGCGCCAGCAGCCAAGAGCAGTCTCTGAACACTGGAGCTTTCTTT.

The CDR3 protein is CASRQGTSGTYEQYF. For the CDR3, the DNA is TGCGCCAGCAGGCAGGGGACTAGCGGGACCTACGAGCAGTACTTC. The V and J genes are TRBV10-1 and TRBJ2-7, with TRBD2 identical over 13 bases. The CDR3 spans 15 residues. From germline, CDR1 is WNHNN and CDR2 SYGVQD (reference sequence). J lost 2 bases, V lost 6 bases, and 4 bases had no gene match.

As regards this clone: Being one base from a much bigger clone, this may be a read error. The chain couples TRBV5-1 to TRBJ2-1; no definite D call. The germline V gene has CDR1 SGHRS and CDR2 YFSETQ. This CDR3 is built from 13 residues. CDR3 nucleotide sequence: TGCGCCAGCAGCTCGGGCCTCCTCAATGATCAGTTCTTC. The encoded protein is CASSSGLLNDQFF.

Comment on this clone: An end of the junction does not agree with germline; a read error may underlie this. The J gene is TRBJ2-3, the V gene TRBV19; 8 positions match TRBD2. The germline V gene encodes CDR1 LNHDA and CDR2 SQIVND (reference sequence). The length of the CDR3 is 17 residues. CDR3 sequence reads: CASGTLPGLGHSDTKYF. The CDR3 nucleotides are TGTGCCAGTGGTACACTCCCGGGACTAGGTCATTCAGATACGAAGTATTTT.

This clone has at least ten counts. This chain connects TRBV7-9 to TRBJ2-3, with 10 bases fitting TRBD1. The V gene's germline CDR1 is SEHNR and CDR2 FQNEAQ (reference sequence). Unmatched junction bases numbered 17, after V lost 7 bases and J lost 4 bases. The length of the CDR3 is 18 residues. The CDR3: CASTAYDRGQPWADTQYF. The CDR3 DNA reads TGTGCCAGCACCGCTTATGACAGGGGGCAACCTTGGGCAGATACGCAGTATTTT.

The table lists this clone with many counts. The rearrangement uses TRBV20-1 and TRBJ1-1, with D perhaps matching TRBD1 (5 bases). The CDR3 consists of 13 residues. Germline V gene data show CDR1 as DFQATT and CDR2 as SNEGSKA (reference sequence). Trimming shortened V by 6 bases and J by 2 bases, and 13 bases separated the two germline ends. The CDR3 sequence: CSARTDTNTEAFF. For the CDR3, the DNA is TGCAGTGCGAGGACGGACACTAACACTGAAGCTTTCTTT.

A note on this clone: No conserved phenylalanine or tryptophan is present at the end of the CDR3, so a read error is the likely explanation. The chain links TRBV3-1 to TRBJ1-2, with TRBD1 matching over 7 bases. The CDR3 has 14 amino acids. The J segment lost 11 bases and the V segment lost 3 bases, leaving 12 bases of the junction unmatched. Germline CDR1 and CDR2: LGHDT and YNNKEL (reference sequence). The CDR3 here is CASSHYGDRSLYTL. In DNA, the CDR3 is TGTGCCAGCAGCCATTACGGGGACAGATCCCTATACACCTTA.

There are many counts of this clone. The gene calls are TRBV3-1 and TRBJ2-2, with TRBD1 matching over 7 bases. This CDR3 has 13 amino acids. In germline, CDR1 is LGHDT, CDR2 YNNKEL (reference sequence). The trim removed 2 bases at V and 6 bases at J, leaving 0 bases unmatched. The CDR3 DNA sequence: TGTGCCAGCAGCCAACAGGGGGCCGGGGAGCTGTTTTTT. This translates into CASSQQGAGELFF.

A note on this clone: One end of the junction fails to match germline, which may point to a read error. The chain links TRBV5-1 to TRBJ1-3; tentatively, D is TRBD1 (5 bases). CDR1 SGHRS and CDR2 YFSETQ come from the germline V gene. The CDR3 has 13 amino acids. CDR3: CAGSLQDANTIYF. The DNA for the CDR3 is TGCGCCGGCAGCCTACAGGACGCAAACACCATATATTTT.

The table lists this clone with many counts. No conserved phenylalanine or tryptophan ends this CDR3, so it is likely a read error. This sequence joins TRBV6-1 and TRBJ2-1; 8 bases fit TRBD1. The J segment lost 4 bases and the V segment lost 5 bases, leaving 7 bases of the junction unmatched. Looked up from germline, CDR1 is MNHNS and CDR2 is SASEGT. This CDR3 region has 15 residues. CDR3 nucleotides: TGTGCCAGCAGTTTCGGGACAGGAGAATACAATGAGCAGTTCCTC. This encodes CASSFGTGEYNEQFL.

This clone was seen repeatedly, ten times or more. The chain links TRBV20-1 to TRBJ1-5; D perhaps matches TRBD1 (5 bases). The CDR3 has 13 amino acids. V was pared by 2 bases and J by 6 bases, with 11 bases between. CDR1 and CDR2 (germline): DFQATT, SNEGSKA (reference sequence). The CDR3 reads CSARRRDGQPQHF. The CDR3 bases are TGCAGTGCTAGAAGGAGGGACGGTCAGCCCCAGCATTTT.

This clone was observed many times. The chain has TRBV9 and TRBJ2-3; no firm D call. V was pared by 0 bases and J by 2 bases, with 16 bases between. CDR1 SGDLS and CDR2 YYNGEE come from the germline V gene. The CDR3 is 17 amino acids. The CDR3 reads CASSVEGRLDLTDTQYF. CDR3 bases: TGTGCCAGCAGCGTAGAAGGTAGGCTTGACCTCACAGATACGCAGTATTTT.

There are many counts of this clone. The chain links TRBV20-1 to TRBJ2-2, with 7 bases fitting TRBD2. Unmatched junction bases numbered 7, after V lost 3 bases and J lost 3 bases. Germline V gene lookup returns CDR1 DFQATT and CDR2 SNEGSKA (reference sequence). The CDR3 loop spans 15 amino acids. The CDR3 coding sequence is TGCAGTGCTAGTAGGTCGCTAGCGGACACCGGGGAGCTGTTTTTT. Encoded protein: CSASRSLADTGELFF.

V gene TRBV5-8 combines with J gene TRBJ1-2; 8 positions match TRBD1. CDR3 length equals 12 residues. The V segment lost 7 bases and the J segment 7 bases; nucleotides outside the gene matches: 6. Germline V gene lookup returns CDR1 SGHTS and CDR2 YDEGEE. The CDR3 protein is CASSDRVSGYTF. The CDR3 DNA reads as TGTGCCAGCTCGGACAGGGTTAGTGGCTACACCTTC.

Of note for this clone: A read error may account for a junction end that differs from germline. The rearrangement joins TRBV5-6 to TRBJ2-7, with 7 bases identical to TRBD1. Germline V lookup: CDR1 SGHDT, CDR2 YYEEEE. CDR3 length: 13 amino acids. The CDR3 region is CAGSAKDRDEQYF. Here the CDR3 DNA reads TGTGCCGGCAGCGCAAAAGACAGGGATGAGCAGTACTTC. The full variable domain, its missing parts supplied by reference TRBV5-6 and TRBJ2-7, is DAGVTQSPTHLIKTRGQQVTLRCSPKSGHDTVSWYQQALGQGPQFIFQYYEEEERQRGNFPDRFSGHQFPNYSSELNVNALLLGDSALYLCAGSAKDRDEQYFGPGTRLTVT.

The sample holds one count of this clone. The chain employs TRBV20-1 and TRBJ1-2, with TRBD1 matching over 7 bases. This CDR3 region has 13 residues. Unmatched junction bases numbered 4, after V lost 4 bases and J lost 2 bases. Germline CDR1 DFQATT, CDR2 SNEGSKA (reference sequence). The CDR3 reads CSANRGDNYGYTF. The CDR3 bases are TGCAGTGCTAACAGGGGCGACAACTATGGCTACACCTTC.

This clone was detected many times. The chain recombines TRBV29-1 with TRBJ2-5, with D possibly being TRBD1 or TRBD2 (5 bases each). Germline CDR1 and CDR2: SQVTM and ANQGSEA. The CDR3 runs to 12 residues. The germline V and J ends were trimmed by 4 bases and 2 bases, with 8 bases remaining between them. The DNA for the CDR3 is TGCAGCGTTGCGAGGGGACAAGAGACCCAGTACTTC. Translating it yields CSVARGQETQYF.

This clone was seen ten or more times. The gene calls are TRBV29-1 and TRBJ1-2, with D unclear. The CDR3 loop spans 12 amino acids. Deletions cut 4 bases from V and 4 bases from J, with 10 bases between. Germline CDR1 and CDR2: SQVTM and ANQGSEA. CDR3 protein: CSVASGSYGYTF. The CDR3 bases are TGCAGCGTTGCATCCGGGTCCTATGGCTACACCTTC.

This clone has ten or more counts. Other DNA variants within this sample encode the same CDR3. V and J are TRBV7-3 and TRBJ1-2, with D possibly matching TRBD1 (6 bases). Trimming took 7 bases from V and 8 from J, leaving 26 bases between them. CDR3 length equals 16 residues. Germline-derived CDR1 and CDR2 are SGHTA and FQGTGA. The CDR3 DNA follows: TGTGCCAGCACCCCCGCGAAGCGGGACAACGGAACGGGCTACACCTTC. Its translation: CASTPAKRDNGTGYTF.